This TCR beta chain came from a study of T cell responses to AZD1222 COVID-19 vaccine. Study findings and constraints: White British ancestry dominated among donors, who included more females, and clonal diversity was possibly underestimated.

Method: immunoSEQ multiplex PCR; TCRdb's copy keeps in-frame clones and lacks some. Of 190,000 or so clones listed, 70% to 90% were seen once; the top ten hold roughly 26%. Note on this clone: Its specificity is unknown.

The TCR originated in an adult who received the AZD1222 COVID-19 vaccine. The material sequenced was peripheral blood, taken 28 days after the second AZD1222 dose.

CDR3 loop: CASTQEETQYF. The CDR3 DNA reads as TGTGCCAGCACCCAAGAAGAGACCCAGTACTTC. J is TRBJ2-5 and V is TRBV12-3 or TRBV12-4; D unclear. This CDR3 is built from 11 residues. V dropped 7 bases and J dropped 3 bases, with 6 bases sitting between them.